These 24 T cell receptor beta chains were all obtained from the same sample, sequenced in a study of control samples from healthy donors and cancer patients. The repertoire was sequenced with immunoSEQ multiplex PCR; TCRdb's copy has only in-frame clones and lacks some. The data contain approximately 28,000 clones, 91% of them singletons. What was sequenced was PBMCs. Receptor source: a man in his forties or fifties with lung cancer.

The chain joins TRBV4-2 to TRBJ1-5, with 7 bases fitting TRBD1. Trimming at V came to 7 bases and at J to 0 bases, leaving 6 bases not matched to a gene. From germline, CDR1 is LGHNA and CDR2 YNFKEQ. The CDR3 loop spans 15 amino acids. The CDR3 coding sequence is TGTGCCAGCACCAAGGACAGGATTAGCAATCAGCCCCAGCATTTT. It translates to CASTKDRISNQPQHF.

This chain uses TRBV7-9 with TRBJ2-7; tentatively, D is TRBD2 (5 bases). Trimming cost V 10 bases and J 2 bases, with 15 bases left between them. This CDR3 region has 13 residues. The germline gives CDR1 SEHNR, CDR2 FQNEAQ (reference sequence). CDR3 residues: CATSAGETYEQYF. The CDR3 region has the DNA TGTGCCACCTCGGCGGGTGAGACCTACGAGCAGTACTTC.

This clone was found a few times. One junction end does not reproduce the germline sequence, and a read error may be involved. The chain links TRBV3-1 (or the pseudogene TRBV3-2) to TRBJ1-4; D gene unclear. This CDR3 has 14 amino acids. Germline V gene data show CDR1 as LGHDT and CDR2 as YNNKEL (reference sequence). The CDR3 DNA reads TGTGCCAGCAGTCAAGGACGGAATAATGAAAAACTGTTTTTT. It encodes CASSQGRNNEKLFF.

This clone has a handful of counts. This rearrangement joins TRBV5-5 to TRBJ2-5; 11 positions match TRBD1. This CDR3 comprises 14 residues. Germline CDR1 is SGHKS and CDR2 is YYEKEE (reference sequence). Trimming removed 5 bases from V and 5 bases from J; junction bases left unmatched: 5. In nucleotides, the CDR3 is TGTGCCAGCAGGTGGGGACAGGGGGATGAGACCCAGTACTTC. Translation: CASRWGQGDETQYF.

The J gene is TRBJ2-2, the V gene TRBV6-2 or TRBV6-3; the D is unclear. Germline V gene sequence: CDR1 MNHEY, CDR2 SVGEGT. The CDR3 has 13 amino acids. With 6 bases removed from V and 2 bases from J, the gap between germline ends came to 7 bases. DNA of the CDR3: TGTGCCAGCAGCGTCCAAAACACCGGGGAGCTGTTTTTT. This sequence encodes CASSVQNTGELFF.

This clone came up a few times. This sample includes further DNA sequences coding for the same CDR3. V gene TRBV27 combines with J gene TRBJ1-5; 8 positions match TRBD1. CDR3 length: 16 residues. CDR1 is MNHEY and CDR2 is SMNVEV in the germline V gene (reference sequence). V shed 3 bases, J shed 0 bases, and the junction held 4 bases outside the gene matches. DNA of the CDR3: TGTGCCAGCAGTTTGTCGACAGGGGTTAGCAATCAGCCCCAGCATTTT. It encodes CASSLSTGVSNQPQHF.

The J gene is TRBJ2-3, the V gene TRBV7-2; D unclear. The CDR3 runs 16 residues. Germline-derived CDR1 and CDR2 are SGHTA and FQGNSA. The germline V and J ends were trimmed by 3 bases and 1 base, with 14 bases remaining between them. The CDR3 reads CASSFGSAGGTDTQYF. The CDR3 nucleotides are TGTGCCAGCAGCTTCGGGTCGGCTGGTGGCACAGATACGCAGTATTTT.

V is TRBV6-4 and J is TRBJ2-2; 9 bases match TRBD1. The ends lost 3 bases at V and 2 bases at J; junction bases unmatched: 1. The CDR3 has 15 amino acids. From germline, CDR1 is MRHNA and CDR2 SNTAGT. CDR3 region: CASSEQGANTGELFF. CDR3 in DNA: TGTGCCAGCAGTGAACAGGGGGCAAACACCGGGGAGCTGTTTTTT.

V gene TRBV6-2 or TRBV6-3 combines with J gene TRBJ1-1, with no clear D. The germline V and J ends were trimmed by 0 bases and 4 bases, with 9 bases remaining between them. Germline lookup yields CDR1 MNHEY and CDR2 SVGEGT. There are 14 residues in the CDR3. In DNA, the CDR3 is TGTGCCAGCAGTTACTCATCGGGGTTCACTGAAGCTTTCTTT. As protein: CASSYSSGFTEAFF.

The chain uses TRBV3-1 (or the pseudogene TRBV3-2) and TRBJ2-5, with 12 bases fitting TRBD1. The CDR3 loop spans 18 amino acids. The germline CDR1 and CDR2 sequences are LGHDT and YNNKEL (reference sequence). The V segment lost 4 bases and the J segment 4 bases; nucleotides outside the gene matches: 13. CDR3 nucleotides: TGTGCCAGCAGCCGGACCAAGGGACAGGGGGCAATATTAGAGACCCAGTACTTC. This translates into CASSRTKGQGAILETQYF.

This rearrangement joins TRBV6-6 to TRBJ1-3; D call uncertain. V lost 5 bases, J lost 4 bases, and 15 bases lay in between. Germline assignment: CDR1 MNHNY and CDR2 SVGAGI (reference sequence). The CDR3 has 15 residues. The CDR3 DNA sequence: TGTGCCAGCAGTCCGTCCGCACGCTTCGGAAACACCATATATTTT. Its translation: CASSPSARFGNTIYF.

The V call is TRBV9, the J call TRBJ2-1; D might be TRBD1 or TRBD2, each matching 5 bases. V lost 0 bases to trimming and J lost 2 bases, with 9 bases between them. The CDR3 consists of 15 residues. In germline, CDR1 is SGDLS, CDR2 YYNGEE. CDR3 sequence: CASSVVGETYNEQFF. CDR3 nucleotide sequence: TGTGCCAGCAGCGTAGTGGGGGAAACCTACAATGAGCAGTTCTTC.

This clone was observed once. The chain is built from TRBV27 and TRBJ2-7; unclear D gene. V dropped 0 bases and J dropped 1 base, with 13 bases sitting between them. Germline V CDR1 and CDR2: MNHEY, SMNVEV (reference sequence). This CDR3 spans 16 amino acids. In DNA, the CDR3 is TGTGCCAGCAGTTTATCGGTCCCCAGCCAGTCCTACGAGCAGTACTTC. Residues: CASSLSVPSQSYEQYF.

The CDR3 DNA sequence: TGCGCCAGCTCATTGGGACTCCGATCTAACACCGGGGAGCTGTTTTTT. This sequence encodes CASSLGLRSNTGELFF. The chain recombines TRBV10-2 with TRBJ2-2, with TRBD2 as a possible D gene (6 bases). The CDR3 runs to 16 residues. Germline CDR1 reads WSHSY; CDR2 reads SAAADI. The ends were cut back, 8 bases at V and 2 bases at J, with 18 bases in the middle.

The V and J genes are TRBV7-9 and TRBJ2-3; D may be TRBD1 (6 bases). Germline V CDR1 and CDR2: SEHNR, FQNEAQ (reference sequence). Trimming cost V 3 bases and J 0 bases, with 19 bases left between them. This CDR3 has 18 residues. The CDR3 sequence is CASSFPSGGGQSTDTQYF. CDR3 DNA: TGTGCCAGCAGCTTTCCCTCAGGTGGGGGCCAAAGCACAGATACGCAGTATTTT.

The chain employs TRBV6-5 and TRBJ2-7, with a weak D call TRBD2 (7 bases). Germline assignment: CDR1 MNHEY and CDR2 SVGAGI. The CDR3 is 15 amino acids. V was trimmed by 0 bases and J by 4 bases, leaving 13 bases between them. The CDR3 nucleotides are TGTGCCAGCAGTTACTCACAGGGAGGGACGTACGAGCAGTACTTC. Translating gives CASSYSQGGTYEQYF.

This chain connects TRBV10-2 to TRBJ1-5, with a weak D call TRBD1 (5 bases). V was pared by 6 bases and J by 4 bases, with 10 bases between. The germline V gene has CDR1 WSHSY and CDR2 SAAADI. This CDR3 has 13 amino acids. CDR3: CASRGAENQPQHF. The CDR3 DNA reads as TGCGCCAGCAGAGGGGCAGAGAATCAGCCCCAGCATTTT.

The CDR3 coding sequence is TGTGCCACCAGCAGAGCGTCGACGCCTGAAGCTTTCTTT. Amino acids: CATSRASTPEAFF. V usage is TRBV15 and J usage is TRBJ1-1; no reliable D call. Germline lookup yields CDR1 LNHNV and CDR2 YYDKDF (reference sequence). V lost 1 base and J 6 bases, leaving 9 bases between the germline ends. CDR3 length: 13 amino acids.

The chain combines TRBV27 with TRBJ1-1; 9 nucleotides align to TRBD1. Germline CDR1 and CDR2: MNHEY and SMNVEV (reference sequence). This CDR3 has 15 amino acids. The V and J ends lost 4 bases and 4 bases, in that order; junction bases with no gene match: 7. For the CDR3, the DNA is TGTGCCAGCAGTTCTGTGGGGACAGGGATCACTGAAGCTTTCTTT. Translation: CASSSVGTGITEAFF.

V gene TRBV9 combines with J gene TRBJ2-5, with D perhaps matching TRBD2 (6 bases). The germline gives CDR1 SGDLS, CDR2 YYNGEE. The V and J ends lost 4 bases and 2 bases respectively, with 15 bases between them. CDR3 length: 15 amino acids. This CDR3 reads CASSPTGELQETQYF. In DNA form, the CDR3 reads TGTGCCAGCAGCCCAACGGGGGAGCTACAAGAGACCCAGTACTTC.

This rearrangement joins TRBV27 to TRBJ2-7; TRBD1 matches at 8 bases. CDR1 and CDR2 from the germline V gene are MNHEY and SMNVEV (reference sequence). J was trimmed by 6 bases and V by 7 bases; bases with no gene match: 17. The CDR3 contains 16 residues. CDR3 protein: CASTKRQGAPPGEQYF. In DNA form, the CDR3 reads TGTGCCAGCACCAAACGCCAGGGGGCCCCACCGGGCGAGCAGTACTTC.

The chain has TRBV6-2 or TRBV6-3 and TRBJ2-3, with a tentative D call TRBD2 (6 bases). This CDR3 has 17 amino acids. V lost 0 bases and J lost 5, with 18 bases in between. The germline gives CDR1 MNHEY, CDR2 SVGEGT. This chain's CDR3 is CASSYSIPPGGKDTQYF. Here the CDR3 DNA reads TGTGCCAGCAGTTACTCGATACCCCCCGGGGGAAAAGATACGCAGTATTTT.

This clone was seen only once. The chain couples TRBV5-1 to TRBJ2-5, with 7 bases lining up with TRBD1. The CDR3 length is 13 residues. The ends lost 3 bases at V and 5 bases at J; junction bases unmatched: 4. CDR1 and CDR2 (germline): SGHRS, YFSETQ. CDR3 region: CASSSGTDETQYF. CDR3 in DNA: TGCGCCAGCAGCTCAGGGACAGACGAGACCCAGTACTTC. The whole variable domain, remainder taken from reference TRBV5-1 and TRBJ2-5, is KAGVTQTPRYLIKTRGQQVTLSCSPISGHRSVSWYQQTPGQGLQFLFEYFSETQRNKGNFPGRFSGRQFSNSRSEMNVSTLELGDSALYLCASSSGTDETQYFGPGTRLLVL.

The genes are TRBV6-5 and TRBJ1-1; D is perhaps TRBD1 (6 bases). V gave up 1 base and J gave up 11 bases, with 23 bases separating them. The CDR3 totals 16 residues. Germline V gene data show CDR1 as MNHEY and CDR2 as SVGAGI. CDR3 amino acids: CASSYFSDIKGGSAFF. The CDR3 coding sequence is TGTGCCAGCAGTTACTTTTCCGATATTAAGGGGGGCTCGGCTTTCTTT.